This entry describes one T cell receptor (beta chain). The data belong to a study of blood T cell repertoires in COVID-19. Study information: Whether acute or convalescent, the COVID-19 samples came from the United States, Italy and Spain. Sources were T cells, B-cell-depleted T cells, or PBMCs; the material itself was cDNA or gDNA.

The authors' processing: How many nucleated cells were present was estimated from reference gene primer amplification. Assay: immunoSEQ multiplex PCR; the TCRdb copy retains only in-frame clones and omits some. D and trimming were read from the DNA, whereas the V and J calls and clone size are those reported in that table. Of 99,000 or so clones listed, about four fifths were seen once; the top ten hold approximately 38%. The source is a man older than 75 with acute or convalescent COVID-19. The sample consisted of peripheral blood.

The CDR3 region is CASSLGQNYGYTF. The CDR3 DNA is TGCGCCAGCAGCTTGGGTCAGAACTATGGCTACACCTTC. The chain joins TRBV5-1 to TRBJ1-2; D uncertain. The V end lost 0 bases, the J end lost 2 bases, and 5 bases lay between the germline ends. CDR1 SGHRS and CDR2 YFSETQ come from the germline V gene. The CDR3 contains 13 residues.